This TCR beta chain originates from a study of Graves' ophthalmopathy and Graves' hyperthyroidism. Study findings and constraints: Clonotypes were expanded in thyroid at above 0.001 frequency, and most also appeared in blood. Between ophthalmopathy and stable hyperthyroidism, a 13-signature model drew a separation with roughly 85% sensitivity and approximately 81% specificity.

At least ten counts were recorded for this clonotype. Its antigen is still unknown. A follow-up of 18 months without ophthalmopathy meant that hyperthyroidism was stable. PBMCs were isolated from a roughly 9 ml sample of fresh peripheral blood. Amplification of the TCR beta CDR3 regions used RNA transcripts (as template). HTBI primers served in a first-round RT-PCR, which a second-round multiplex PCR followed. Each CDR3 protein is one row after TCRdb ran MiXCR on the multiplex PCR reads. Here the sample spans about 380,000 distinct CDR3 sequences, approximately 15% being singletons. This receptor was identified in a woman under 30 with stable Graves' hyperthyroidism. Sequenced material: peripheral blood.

This CDR3 is CASKYRGLGETQYF. The CDR3 DNA sequence: TGTGCCAGTAAATACAGGGGGCTTGGGGAGACCCAGTACTTC. This chain connects TRBV6-1 to TRBJ2-5, with TRBD1 matching over 9 bases. The CDR3 consists of 14 residues. CDR1 is MNHNS and CDR2 is SASEGT in the germline V gene. Trimming took 9 bases from V and 5 from J; bases not matched to a gene: 10.